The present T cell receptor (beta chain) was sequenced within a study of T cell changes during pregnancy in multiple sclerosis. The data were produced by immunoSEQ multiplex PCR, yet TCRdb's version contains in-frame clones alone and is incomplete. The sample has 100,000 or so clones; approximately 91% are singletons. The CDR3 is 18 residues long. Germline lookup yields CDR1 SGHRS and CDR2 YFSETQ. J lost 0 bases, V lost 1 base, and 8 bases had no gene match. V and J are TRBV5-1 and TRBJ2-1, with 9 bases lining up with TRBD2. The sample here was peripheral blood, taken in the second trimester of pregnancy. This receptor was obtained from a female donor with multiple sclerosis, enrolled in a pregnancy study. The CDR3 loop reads CASSLTTSGPSSYNEQFF. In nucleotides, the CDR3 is TGCGCCAGCAGCTTGACGACTAGCGGACCAAGCTCCTACAATGAGCAGTTCTTC.